This paragraph reports one T cell receptor (beta chain). There are a few counts of this clonotype. What this receptor recognizes is not known. No base quality information exists; no much larger clone differs at one position. Sequencing took place on an Illumina HiSeq 1500. The public reads were quality trimmed at Q25 with fastp and then assembled into clones with MiXCR by TCRdb, keeping productive beta chains. Each entry merges the rows of one CDR3 protein and shows their most common DNA and genes. The sample table records fewer than 650,000 distinct CDR3 sequences; around 40% of these occur just once. The ten largest account for about 46% of the sample. The meaning of the sample's treatment or condition label: in vitro stimulation with specific CMV peptide epitopes to enrich CMV-specific T cells. V is pruned by 6 bases and J by 5 bases, leaving 14 bases of the junction without a gene match. Counted from cysteine to phenylalanine, this CDR3 has 19 amino acids. This entry keeps only the CDR3 DNA: 57 bases, framed from base 1. From a lookup of the germline V gene, CDR1 and CDR2 are SGHVS and FNYEAQ.

These data originate in a study of T cell repertoires in cytomegalovirus infection (dated by TCRdb to between 2019 and 2020). Study-wide context: The peptide stimulations were aimed at well-studied HLA-B-restricted epitopes as well as recently identified HLA-C-restricted CMV epitopes, whose presentation resists viral immunomodulation. Donor HLA type was relevant to the analysis, as public TCR beta signatures indicated carriage of CMV infection together with the matching HLA type.

General findings and caveats noted by the study authors: In the ex vivo response, HLA-C-restricted CMV-specific TCR beta clonotypes were dominant, and in two of eight donors the single most frequent clonotype came from this HLA-C-restricted group. Carriers of CMV infection plus the relevant HLA type were discriminated by the cumulative frequency of public TCR beta family members in the study cohort and in an independent approximately 360-donor cohort.

The source material was cultured PBMCs, sampled from culture after CMV antigen stimulation. The receptor's source is a human donor in good health (CMV status not recorded). Some clones in this sample may be carry-over from other donors' samples. The rearranged chain carries TRBV7-6 and TRBJ2-3; 16 middle bases align to TRBD2. The DNA sequence reads TGTGCCAGCAGTTCTGACCCGGGACTAGCGGGGGGGCCGGGAGATACGCAGTATTTT. Translated, it gives CASSSDPGLAGGPGDTQYF.